The 10 T cell receptor beta chains below all came from one sample that was sequenced in a study of technical replicates of blood from several donors. Sequenced by immunoSEQ multiplex PCR; TCRdb stores in-frame clones only, minus some. Among 80,000 to 100,000 clones listed, about 96% were seen once. Material for sequencing was T cells isolated from PBMCs. These receptor sequences come from a human donor in good health.

V usage is TRBV6-5 and J usage is TRBJ2-1; possible D gene TRBD1, 6 bases. The CDR3 consists of 11 residues. Germline lookup yields CDR1 MNHEY and CDR2 SVGAGI. Trimming took off 8 bases at V and 9 bases at J, with 11 bases between the two ends. This CDR3 is CASGGPGEQFF. CDR3 in DNA: TGTGCCAGCGGGGGCCCGGGTGAGCAGTTCTTC.

This clone was detected once. V is TRBV27 and J is TRBJ2-5; 7 nucleotides align to TRBD1. The DNA end is more similar to TRBJ2-7, so the J call may be wrong. The CDR3 is 14 residues long. Germline V CDR1 and CDR2: MNHEY, SMNVEV (reference sequence). The CDR3 DNA is TGTGCCAGCAGTATGGACAGGACCTCCTACGAGCAGTACTTC. Residues: CASSMDRTSYEQYF.

The chain combines TRBV5-1 with TRBJ1-1; D is unclear. CDR1 is SGHRS and CDR2 is YFSETQ in the germline V gene. V lost 5 bases, J lost 1 base, and 9 bases lay in between. The CDR3 runs to 13 residues. In DNA, the CDR3 is TGCGCCAGCAGTTCTCCCGGGAACACTGAAGCTTTCTTT. Translating gives CASSSPGNTEAFF.

The genes are TRBV6-5 and TRBJ2-7; perhaps TRBD2 as D (6 bases). This CDR3 is built from 13 residues. Germline V CDR1 and CDR2: MNHEY, SVGAGI. Trimming took off 8 bases at V and 6 bases at J, with 17 bases between the two ends. The CDR3 nucleotides are TGTGCCAGCCAACCCCGGGGGACTCCCGAGCAGTACTTC. Translating gives CASQPRGTPEQYF.

The CDR3 region has the DNA TGTGCCAGCAGCCCGGGACTCAGCTCCTACAATGAGCAGTTCTTC. This gives the protein CASSPGLSSYNEQFF. The chain is built from TRBV5-6 and TRBJ2-1; a weak D match, TRBD2 (6 bases). Germline values: CDR1 SGHDT, CDR2 YYEEEE. The CDR3 runs to 15 residues. V shed 4 bases and J shed 0 bases, with 11 bases lying between them.

The J gene is TRBJ2-7, the V gene TRBV19; D is possibly TRBD2 (5 bases). Germline V gene lookup returns CDR1 LNHDA and CDR2 SQIVND (reference sequence). The CDR3 is made up of 16 amino acids. The V and J ends lost 4 bases and 4 bases respectively, with 20 bases between them. This CDR3 is CASSKAMLGSGYEQYF. CDR3 DNA sequence: TGTGCCAGTAGTAAGGCGATGTTAGGGAGCGGTTACGAGCAGTACTTC.

The chain employs TRBV18 and TRBJ1-2; no definite D call. The CDR3 consists of 13 residues. V lost 3 bases and J lost 6, with 11 bases in between. CDR1 and CDR2 (germline): KGHSH, LQKENI. The CDR3 region is CASSPVGPHGYTF. As DNA, the CDR3 is TGTGCCAGCTCACCGGTGGGCCCCCATGGCTACACCTTC.

This chain uses TRBV30 with TRBJ2-3; the match to TRBD2 covers 10 bases. The germline V gene has CDR1 GTSNPN and CDR2 SVGIG (reference sequence). V was pared by 4 bases and J by 4 bases, with 5 bases of the junction left unmatched. The CDR3 covers 14 residues. The CDR3 loop is CAWTLAGGPDTQYF. CDR3 in DNA: TGTGCCTGGACTTTAGCGGGAGGCCCAGATACGCAGTATTTT.

V usage is TRBV5-1 and J usage is TRBJ2-5, with 8 bases matching TRBD2. V lost 4 bases, J lost 2 bases, and 7 bases stayed unmatched. CDR3 length equals 15 residues. Germline-derived CDR1 and CDR2 are SGHRS and YFSETQ. The CDR3 spells CASSLAGWGQETQYF. The DNA for the CDR3 is TGCGCCAGCAGCCTAGCGGGCTGGGGACAAGAGACCCAGTACTTC.

V usage is TRBV4-1 and J usage is TRBJ1-1, with D perhaps TRBD1 (5 bases). Germline CDR1 is MGHRA and CDR2 is YSYEKL. Deletions cut 2 bases from V and 5 bases from J, with 21 bases between. The CDR3 runs 17 residues. The CDR3 region has the DNA TGCGCCAGCAGCCAACCCCGGGGGAGGGGAGGACGGACTGAAGCTTTCTTT. As protein: CASSQPRGRGGRTEAFF.